Presented here are 26 T cell receptor beta chains from one specimen sequenced in a study of blood T cell repertoires in COVID-19. The protocol was immunoSEQ multiplex PCR, while the TCRdb copy is restricted to in-frame clones and leaves out a portion. Counted here are a few hundred thousand clones, roughly nine tenths occurring once; the ten biggest clones make up about 10%. The sample comprised peripheral blood. These receptors were obtained from a man aged 35-49 years who had recovered from COVID-19.

This clone was observed once. The V gene is TRBV6-5, the J gene TRBJ1-2; TRBD1 matches 7 bases. CDR1 and CDR2 (germline): MNHEY, SVGAGI. CDR3 size: 14 residues. V shed 6 bases, J shed 5 bases, and the junction held 9 bases outside the gene matches. CDR3 region: CASSRYGTDYGYTF. The CDR3 region has the DNA TGTGCCAGCAGCCGGTACGGGACAGATTATGGCTACACCTTC.

V gene TRBV25-1 combines with J gene TRBJ1-1, with D unclear. Germline CDR1 and CDR2: MGHDK and SYGVNS. V lost 6 bases and J lost 3, with 8 bases in between. The CDR3 covers 12 residues. CDR3 in DNA: TGTGCCAGCAGGGGCCGGTACACTGAAGCTTTCTTT. Its protein product is CASRGRYTEAFF.

The V call is TRBV30, the J call TRBJ1-6, with a possible D match to TRBD1 (5 bases). V was clipped by 0 bases and J by 7 bases, with 13 bases between them. There are 15 residues in the CDR3. Germline CDR1 reads GTSNPN; CDR2 reads SVGIG (reference sequence). In nucleotides, the CDR3 is TGTGCCTGGAGTGTGGGGCCGGCGGGGAATTCACCCCTCCACTTT. It codes for CAWSVGPAGNSPLHF.

This clone has more than one count but fewer than ten. The genes are TRBV5-5 and TRBJ1-1; D perhaps matches TRBD1 (5 bases). The CDR3 runs 14 residues. Per germline, CDR1 SGHKS and CDR2 YYEKEE (reference sequence). Trimming removed 1 base at V and 5 bases at J, with 12 bases between. The CDR3, as DNA: TGTGCCAGCAGCTTGTTAACAGGAAAAACTGAAGCTTTCTTT. Amino acid sequence: CASSLLTGKTEAFF.

V and J are TRBV9 and TRBJ2-1; 8 nucleotides align to TRBD2. The CDR3 consists of 15 residues. Germline values: CDR1 SGDLS, CDR2 YYNGEE. V lost 4 bases, J lost 8 bases, and 11 bases stayed unmatched. CDR3 amino acids: CASSTRTGGLDEQFF. As DNA, the CDR3 is TGTGCCAGCAGCACAAGAACGGGGGGGCTGGATGAGCAGTTCTTC.

The CDR3 is CASSLLGTDYGYTF. In DNA, the CDR3 is TGTGCCAGCAGCCTCCTAGGGACAGACTATGGCTACACCTTC. The chain has TRBV7-9 and TRBJ1-2, with TRBD1 identical over 7 bases. CDR1 is SEHNR and CDR2 is FQNEAQ in the germline V gene (reference sequence). V was pared by 5 bases and J by 3 bases, with 6 bases of the junction left unmatched. The CDR3 is 14 amino acids.

V is TRBV28 and J is TRBJ2-2; 10 nucleotides line up with TRBD1. The CDR3 runs to 15 residues. In germline, CDR1 is MDHEN, CDR2 SYDVKM. V lost 7 bases, J lost 6 bases, and 8 bases stayed unmatched. The CDR3 reads CASIHSGTGAGELFF. CDR3 in DNA: TGTGCCAGCATCCACTCCGGGACAGGGGCCGGGGAGCTGTTTTTT.

The chain recombines TRBV6-5 with TRBJ1-2, with 12 bases that match TRBD1. Germline-derived CDR1 and CDR2 are MNHEY and SVGAGI. The length of the CDR3 is 14 residues. J was trimmed by 7 bases and V by 6 bases; bases with no gene match: 6. CDR3 nucleotides: TGTGCCAGCAGGACGGGACAGGGGGCTATTGGCTACACCTTC. Residues: CASRTGQGAIGYTF.

The CDR3, as DNA: TGTGCCAGCAGCTTAGGGGGAAGCGGGAGGGGAAGCACAGATACGCAGTATTTT. Protein sequence: CASSLGGSGRGSTDTQYF. This rearrangement joins TRBV7-9 to TRBJ2-3; 10 bases line up with TRBD2. CDR1 and CDR2 (germline): SEHNR, FQNEAQ (reference sequence). V was clipped by 1 base and J by 0 bases; unmatched bases: 7. The CDR3 totals 18 residues.

This sequence joins TRBV5-1 and TRBJ2-1, with 9 bases fitting TRBD1. CDR1 SGHRS and CDR2 YFSETQ come from the germline V gene. The CDR3 extends over 20 amino acids. Unmatched junction bases numbered 17, after V lost 0 bases and J lost 4 bases. Here the CDR3 reads CASSLGGSGQGIGRYNEQFF. CDR3 sequence (DNA): TGCGCCAGCAGCTTGGGGGGCAGCGGACAGGGGATCGGACGATACAATGAGCAGTTCTTC.

V and J are TRBV4-3 and TRBJ1-2; weak D call: TRBD1 (5 bases). CDR3 length: 13 amino acids. Looked up from germline, CDR1 is LGHNA and CDR2 is YSLEER. Trimming left V 0 bases short and J 8 bases short, with 10 bases between. CDR3: CASSQEGGEGYTF. The CDR3 region has the DNA TGCGCCAGCAGCCAAGAAGGAGGGGAGGGCTACACCTTC.

The chain links TRBV27 to TRBJ2-1; the match to TRBD2 covers 11 bases. This CDR3 spans 16 amino acids. V lost 4 bases to trimming and J lost 5 bases; unmatched junction nucleotides: 7. The germline CDR1 and CDR2 sequences are MNHEY and SMNVEV (reference sequence). Here the CDR3 DNA reads TGTGCCAGCAGTTCTCAAGGGACTAGCGGAAACAATGAGCAGTTCTTC. This sequence encodes CASSSQGTSGNNEQFF.

The J gene is TRBJ1-2, the V gene TRBV6-5, with D perhaps matching TRBD1 (5 bases). Germline V gene data show CDR1 as MNHEY and CDR2 as SVGAGI. This CDR3 is 14 amino acids long. V was shortened by 6 bases and J by 5 bases, with 16 bases between the two germline ends. CDR3 DNA sequence: TGTGCCAGCAGGTATTCAGGGCTGGATTATGGCTACACCTTC. It translates to CASRYSGLDYGYTF.

This rearrangement joins TRBV9 to TRBJ2-3; 8 nucleotides line up with TRBD2. Germline V gene lookup returns CDR1 SGDLS and CDR2 YYNGEE. V lost 3 bases to trimming and J lost 2 bases; unmatched junction nucleotides: 5. The CDR3 has 15 amino acids. As DNA, the CDR3 is TGTGCCAGCAGCGCCACTAGCGGCAACACAGATACGCAGTATTTT. Protein product: CASSATSGNTDTQYF.

V usage is TRBV19 and J usage is TRBJ2-3; D gene ambiguous. Per the germline V gene, CDR1 is LNHDA and CDR2 is SQIVND (reference sequence). The CDR3 spans 14 residues. The ends were cut back, 3 bases at V and 4 bases at J, with 11 bases in the middle. This CDR3 is CASSMAIVPDTQYF. CDR3 sequence (DNA): TGTGCCAGTAGTATGGCCATTGTCCCAGATACGCAGTATTTT.

CDR3 DNA sequence: TGCGCCAGCAGTGAGTCGAGTGGGACAGGGACCAACCCGGCGCAGTACTTC. This translates into CASSESSGTGTNPAQYF. The chain carries TRBV10-2 and TRBJ2-7; 9 nucleotides agree with TRBD1. CDR1 and CDR2 (germline): WSHSY, SAAADI. With V trimmed by 0 bases and J by 9 bases, 15 bases remained unmatched. The length of the CDR3 is 17 residues.

With respect to this clone: The same CDR3 can be traced to other DNA sequences in this sample. The chain carries TRBV10-1 and TRBJ2-7; 10 positions match TRBD1. The CDR3 is 13 residues long. V trimming: 6 bases; J trimming: 3 bases; junction bases outside the gene matches: 2. Germline V gives CDR1 WNHNN, CDR2 SYGVQD (reference sequence). In nucleotides, the CDR3 is TGCGCCAGCAGCCGGACAGGGGGCTACGAGCAGTACTTC. Its protein is CASSRTGGYEQYF.

The chain joins TRBV11-2 to TRBJ1-2; 7 positions agree with TRBD1. The CDR3 length is 13 residues. With 1 base clipped from V and 11 bases from J, the junction kept 7 bases outside the gene matches. Germline loops: CDR1 SGHAT, CDR2 FQNNGV. The CDR3 DNA follows: TGTGCCAGCAGCTTAGGGGGACAGTATCCGTACACCTTC. Protein sequence: CASSLGGQYPYTF.

The rearrangement joins TRBV6-5 to TRBJ1-4; weak D call: TRBD1 (5 bases). Germline assignment: CDR1 MNHEY and CDR2 SVGAGI. The CDR3 is 14 residues long. Trimming pared 6 bases from V and 8 bases from J, leaving 16 bases between. CDR3 coding DNA: TGTGCCAGCAGGAGACAGAGGATTTCCGAAAAACTGTTTTTT. It is translated as CASRRQRISEKLFF.

Comment on this clone: An end of the junction does not agree with germline; a read error may underlie this. This chain connects TRBV6-2 or TRBV6-3 to TRBJ2-7; TRBD2 matches 9 bases. Germline CDR1 and CDR2: MNHEY and SVGEGT. This CDR3 spans 16 amino acids. CDR3 coding DNA: TGTGCCAGCAGTTACCCCCTAGCGGGGCGATCCTCCGAGCAGTACTTC. It codes for CASSYPLAGRSSEQYF.

The genes are TRBV5-1 and TRBJ2-3, with 7 bases fitting TRBD1. Unmatched junction bases numbered 5, after V lost 0 bases and J lost 4 bases. CDR3 length equals 15 residues. Germline V lookup: CDR1 SGHRS, CDR2 YFSETQ. In nucleotides, the CDR3 is TGCGCCAGCAGCTTGGGCCTAGGGGGCCCAGATACGCAGTATTTT. Protein product: CASSLGLGGPDTQYF.

The chain combines TRBV25-1 with TRBJ2-7, with TRBD1 as a possible D gene (6 bases). The ends were cut back, 6 bases at V and 5 bases at J, with 17 bases in the middle. The CDR3 length is 14 residues. Germline V CDR1 and CDR2: MGHDK, SYGVNS. The chain's CDR3 is CASSPIGGWNEQYF. Here the CDR3 DNA reads TGTGCCAGCAGCCCCATTGGGGGCTGGAACGAGCAGTACTTC.

This clone showed up just once. DNA of the CDR3: TGTGCCAGCAGCCCTGGTTGGGCAGGGGGCTACGAGCAGTACTTC. Translation: CASSPGWAGGYEQYF. J is TRBJ2-7 and V is TRBV11-2; 7 nucleotides align to TRBD1. Per the germline V gene, CDR1 is SGHAT and CDR2 is FQNNGV. This CDR3 has 15 amino acids. The V and J ends lost 5 bases and 3 bases, in that order; junction bases with no gene match: 10.

CDR3 DNA: TGTGCCACCAGCAGAGCACAGATAATTGATTCACCCCTCCACTTT. It specifies CATSRAQIIDSPLHF. The V and J genes are TRBV15 and TRBJ1-6; no clear D. The germline gives CDR1 LNHNV, CDR2 YYDKDF (reference sequence). V was clipped by 1 base and J by 8 bases, with 12 bases between them. The CDR3 has 15 residues.

The chain employs TRBV12-5 and TRBJ1-1; 8 bases are a match to TRBD1. Germline values: CDR1 LGHNT, CDR2 FRNRAP. The J segment lost 0 bases and the V segment lost 7 bases, leaving 25 bases of the junction unmatched. The CDR3 totals 21 residues. CDR3 region: CASAKPPGTGSTLLMNTEAFF. The CDR3 coding sequence is TGTGCTAGTGCAAAACCCCCCGGGACAGGCAGTACTTTACTCATGAACACTGAAGCTTTCTTT.

The chain has TRBV21-1 and TRBJ1-2; no check of the table's D call, TRBD1, against the DNA was made. TRBV21-1 corresponds to a pseudogene. The CDR3 is made up of 15 amino acids. The CDR3 reads CASSKQGQTIYGYTF. Written as DNA, the CDR3 is TGTGCCAGCAGCAAACAGGGCCAAACCATCTATGGCTACACCTTC.